Many counts were recorded for the clone carrying this T cell receptor (beta chain). CDR3 length: 14 residues. Trimming left V 7 bases short and J 1 base short, with 11 bases between. The germline gives CDR1 SGHRS, CDR2 YFSETQ. This entry comes from a study of regulatory T cells in long-lasting Graves disease. Across the whole study: Over 5 years of antithyroid drugs with positive TSH receptor antibodies was taken to mean persistent Graves' disease.

CDR3 regions were amplified by Arm-PCR using iRepertoire HTBI primers to build TCR beta libraries. Each CDR3 protein is one row after TCRdb ran MiXCR on the multiplex PCR reads. This sample has fewer than 400,000 distinct CDR3 sequences, with around 20% found just once. Stated time point: persistent/refractory GD, antithyroid drugs over 5 years with positive TRAb. PBMC RNA served as the TCR library source. Specimen: peripheral blood mononuclear cells (PBMCs), collected when the disease was refractory, from a patient treated with antithyroid drugs. J is TRBJ1-4 and V is TRBV5-1; TRBD1 might be the D (5 bases). The TCR originated in a female donor with Graves disease. As DNA, the CDR3 is TGCGCCAGCTCCGGGGGTGTAACTAATGAAAAACTGTTTTTT. The encoded protein is CASSGGVTNEKLFF.